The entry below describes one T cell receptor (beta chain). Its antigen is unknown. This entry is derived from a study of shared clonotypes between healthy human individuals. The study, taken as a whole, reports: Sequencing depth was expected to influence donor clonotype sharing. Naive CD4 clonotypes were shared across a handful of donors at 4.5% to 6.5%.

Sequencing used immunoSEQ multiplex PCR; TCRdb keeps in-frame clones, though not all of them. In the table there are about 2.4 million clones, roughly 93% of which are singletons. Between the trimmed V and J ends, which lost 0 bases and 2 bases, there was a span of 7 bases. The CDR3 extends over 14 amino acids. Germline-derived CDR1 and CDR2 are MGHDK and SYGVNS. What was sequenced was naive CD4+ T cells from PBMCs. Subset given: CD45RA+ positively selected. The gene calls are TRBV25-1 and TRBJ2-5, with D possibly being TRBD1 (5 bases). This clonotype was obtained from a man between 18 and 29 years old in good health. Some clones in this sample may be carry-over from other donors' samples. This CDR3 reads CASSEYPGQETQYF. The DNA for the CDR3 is TGTGCCAGCAGTGAATACCCAGGGCAAGAGACCCAGTACTTC.